Listed below are T cell receptor beta chains from one sample, sequenced in a study of cytomegalovirus exposure and HLA in healthy donors. The method was immunoSEQ multiplex PCR; TCRdb's version includes in-frame clones alone and lacks a portion of them. The sample lists around 190,000 clones; 85% were seen once. Source material: PBMCs. Receptors originate from a man aged 18 to 30 in good health and CMV-seropositive. The CDR3 runs from the conserved cysteine through the conserved F or W. Fields, in order: clone size, V gene, CDR3 length, D gene, J gene, CDR3 protein, CDR3 DNA. A D gene is named only where the DNA matches it firmly. Size tells how often a clone was seen (once, few, many) or the class of an expanded clone, and some rows leave it out.

.	TRBV7-9	15	TRBD1	TRBJ1-2	CASSSEGTGLGGYTF	TGTGCCAGCAGCTCCGAAGGGACAGGTCTGGGAGGCTACACCTTC
.	TRBV28	13	.	TRBJ2-7	CASSLNSPYEQYF	TGTGCCAGCAGTTTAAACAGCCCCTACGAGCAGTACTTC
.	TRBV28	14	.	TRBJ1-1	CASSWGQENTEAFF	TGTGCCAGCAGCTGGGGACAAGAGAACACTGAAGCTTTCTTT
.	TRBV5-1	16	.	TRBJ2-3	CASSLGRPGSTDTQYF	TGCGCCAGCAGCTTGGGGCGGCCCGGTAGCACAGATACGCAGTATTTT
.	TRBV9	16	TRBD2	TRBJ2-5	CASSALTSGRGETQYF	TGTGCCAGCAGCGCTTTGACTAGCGGGAGAGGGGAGACCCAGTACTTC
.	TRBV2	19	TRBD2	TRBJ2-2	CASSVTFPSGGVDTGELFF	TGTGCCAGCAGTGTAACTTTCCCTAGCGGGGGGGTAGACACCGGGGAGCTGTTTTTT
.	TRBV27	15	.	TRBJ1-6	CASSFQDSYNSPLHF	TGTGCCAGCAGTTTCCAGGACAGCTATAATTCACCCCTCCACTTT
once	TRBV13	15	.	TRBJ2-3	CASSLGGGGGDTQYF	TGTGCCAGCAGCTTGGGAGGTGGAGGAGGGGATACGCAGTATTTT
.	TRBV11-1	13	.	TRBJ1-2	CASSFAPSRGYTF	TGTGCCAGCAGCTTCGCTCCCTCGAGGGGCTACACCTTC
few	TRBV25-1	14	.	TRBJ2-5	CASSESEGQETQYF	TGTGCCAGCAGTGAATCGGAGGGCCAAGAGACCCAGTACTTC
.	TRBV28	12	.	TRBJ1-1	CASTLPGTEAFF	TGTGCCAGCACCCTCCCCGGGACTGAAGCTTTCTTT
.	TRBV10-3	13	.	TRBJ2-3	CAIAETSTDTQYF	TGTGCCATCGCTGAGACTAGCACAGATACGCAGTATTTT
.	TRBV6-1	12	.	TRBJ1-2	CASSAQNYGYTF	TGTGCCAGCAGTGCCCAGAACTATGGCTACACCTTC
.	TRBV5-5	15	TRBD2	TRBJ2-4	CASSLGTRPGDIQYF	TGTGCCAGCAGCTTGGGGACTAGGCCGGGGGACATTCAGTACTTC
.	TRBV30	15	TRBD1	TRBJ1-2	CAWSVKGAGNYGYTF	TGTGCCTGGAGTGTAAAGGGGGCAGGGAACTATGGCTACACCTTC
.	TRBV19	18	TRBD2	TRBJ2-7	CASSAKSGRAWSIDEQYF	TGTGCCAGTAGTGCCAAAAGCGGGAGGGCCTGGTCTATCGACGAGCAGTACTTC
many	TRBV19	13	.	TRBJ1-1	CASSGTPNTEAFF	TGTGCCAGTAGCGGGACTCCGAACACTGAAGCTTTCTTT
.	TRBV5-8	13	.	TRBJ1-5	CASSLVRDQPQHF	TGTGCCAGCAGCTTGGTTAGAGATCAGCCCCAGCATTTT
.	TRBV19	13	.	TRBJ1-1	CASSPSLNTEAFF	TGTGCCAGTAGTCCGAGCTTGAACACTGAAGCTTTCTTT
once	TRBV28	14	TRBD1	TRBJ2-7	CASSLSGTGPEQYF	TGTGCCAGCAGTTTGTCGGGGACAGGGCCCGAGCAGTACTTC
.	TRBV5-1	15	.	TRBJ2-2	CASSFLSANTGELFF	TGCGCCAGCAGCTTCCTCTCGGCGAACACCGGGGAGCTGTTTTTT
.	TRBV7-9	16	TRBD1	TRBJ2-7	CASSLGPGQGIYEQYF	TGTGCCAGCAGCTTAGGACCGGGACAGGGGATCTACGAGCAGTACTTC
.	TRBV2	14	TRBD2	TRBJ2-3	CASSRTSPTDTQYF	TGTGCCAGCAGCCGGACTAGCCCCACAGATACGCAGTATTTT
.	TRBV10-3	12	TRBD2	TRBJ2-1	CAIKAGDNEQFF	TGTGCCATCAAAGCGGGGGACAATGAGCAGTTCTTC
.	TRBV5-6	12	.	TRBJ1-1	CASSFSGSEAFF	TGTGCCAGCAGCTTCTCAGGATCTGAAGCTTTCTTT
.	TRBV5-8	17	.	TRBJ2-6	CASSRGSGISGANVLTF	TGTGCCAGCAGCCGGGGGTCCGGAATCTCTGGGGCCAACGTCCTGACTTTC
once	TRBV28	15	.	TRBJ2-5	CASSLWSEEQETQYF	TGTGCCAGCAGTTTATGGTCCGAGGAGCAAGAGACCCAGTACTTC
.	TRBV5-4	14	TRBD1	TRBJ2-7	CASSLSTGGYEQYF	TGTGCCAGCAGCTTGTCGACAGGGGGGTACGAGCAGTACTTC
.	TRBV28	15	TRBD2	TRBJ2-7	CASSFREAILYEQYF	TGTGCCAGCAGTTTCCGGGAGGCCATTCTCTACGAGCAGTACTTC
.	TRBV19	14	.	TRBJ2-4	CASSPGGSKNIQYF	TGTGCCAGTAGTCCGGGGGGCTCCAAAAACATTCAGTACTTC
.	TRBV10-1	13	.	TRBJ2-5	CASSEGGEETQYF	TGCGCCAGCAGTGAAGGCGGGGAAGAGACCCAGTACTTC
.	TRBV5-1	15	.	TRBJ1-5	CASSLDGQTNQPQHF	TGCGCCAGCAGCTTGGACGGACAGACCAATCAGCCCCAGCATTTT
.	TRBV30	12	.	TRBJ2-1	CAWSSSDNEQFF	TGTGCCTGGAGTTCTAGCGACAATGAGCAGTTCTTC
.	TRBV4-1	14	.	TRBJ1-1	CASSQGRGNTEAFF	TGCGCCAGCAGCCAAGGACGGGGGAACACTGAAGCTTTCTTT
once	TRBV19	19	TRBD2	TRBJ2-3	CASSIDGLAGGPVTDTQYF	TGTGCCAGTAGTATAGACGGACTAGCGGGAGGGCCAGTCACAGATACGCAGTATTTT
.	TRBV6-1	10	.	TRBJ1-2	CASSELGYTF	TGTGCCAGCAGTGAATTAGGCTACACCTTC
once	TRBV6-5	13	.	TRBJ1-2	CASSYTQGYGYTF	TGTGCCAGCAGTTACACTCAGGGGTATGGCTACACCTTC
.	TRBV6-6	16	TRBD1	TRBJ2-7	CASRDPAGTGSHEQYF	TGTGCCAGCAGAGACCCAGCCGGGACAGGGTCCCACGAGCAGTACTTC
.	TRBV7-8	15	TRBD2	TRBJ2-7	CASSSTSGRAYEQYF	TGTGCCAGCAGCTCGACTAGCGGGAGGGCCTACGAGCAGTACTTC
.	TRBV19	15	.	TRBJ1-5	CASSKFGQLNQPQHF	TGTGCCAGTAGTAAGTTCGGACAGCTAAATCAGCCCCAGCATTTT
.	TRBV18	14	TRBD1	TRBJ2-1	CASSPGQGGDEQFF	TGTGCCAGCTCACCGGGACAGGGTGGAGATGAGCAGTTCTTC
few	TRBV2	14	TRBD1	TRBJ2-7	CASSYRGVNYEQYF	TGTGCCAGCAGTTACAGGGGAGTGAACTACGAGCAGTACTTC
.	TRBV19	13	.	TRBJ2-1	CASSMNRDGEQFF	TGTGCCAGTAGTATGAACAGGGATGGTGAGCAGTTCTTC
.	TRBV19	12	.	TRBJ1-2	CASSTKAHGYTF	TGTGCCAGTAGTACGAAAGCCCATGGCTACACCTTC
.	TRBV2	15	TRBD1	TRBJ2-5	CASRGGTGAIETQYF	TGTGCCAGCAGGGGGGGGACAGGGGCGATTGAGACCCAGTACTTC
.	TRBV6-1	15	.	TRBJ1-1	CASSEGAKLNTEAFF	TGTGCCAGCAGTGAAGGGGCAAAATTGAACACTGAAGCTTTCTTT
.	TRBV7-3	15	.	TRBJ2-2	CASSTGTHNTGELFF	TGTGCCAGCTCCACCGGGACTCATAACACCGGGGAGCTGTTTTTT
once	TRBV27	15	TRBD1	TRBJ1-1	CASKRGQDLRTEAFF	TGTGCCAGCAAGCGAGGACAGGACCTTAGGACTGAAGCTTTCTTT
few	TRBV5-1	14	.	TRBJ1-1	CASHKGQGNTEAFF	TGCGCCAGCCACAAGGGCCAGGGGAACACTGAAGCTTTCTTT
.	TRBV28	13	.	TRBJ1-1	CASVRMMNTEAFF	TGTGCCAGCGTCAGGATGATGAACACTGAAGCTTTCTTT
.	TRBV5-3	18	.	TRBJ2-3	CARRYRTRDWPSTDTQYF	TGTGCCAGAAGATATCGGACCCGGGACTGGCCTAGCACAGATACGCAGTATTTT
.	TRBV4-2	14	.	TRBJ2-2	CASSQELEDGELFF	TGTGCCAGCAGCCAAGAACTAGAGGACGGGGAGCTGTTTTTT
once	TRBV5-1	13	.	TRBJ2-5	CASSLGQEETQYF	TGCGCCAGCAGCTTGGGACAGGAAGAGACCCAGTACTTC
.	TRBV25-1	12	.	TRBJ2-3	CASSISTGTQYF	TGTGCCAGCAGCATCTCGACAGGTACGCAGTATTTT
.	TRBV28	14	.	TRBJ1-2	CASSLTGKLDGYTF	TGTGCCAGCAGTTTAACGGGGAAGCTCGATGGCTACACCTTC
.	TRBV19	15	.	TRBJ2-7	CASSIGGTGIYEQYF	TGTGCCAGTAGTATAGGAGGAACAGGGATCTACGAGCAGTACTTC
.	TRBV5-6	14	TRBD1	TRBJ1-2	CASSNGGQPYGYTF	TGTGCCAGCAGTAACGGGGGACAGCCGTATGGCTACACCTTC
.	TRBV7-3	12	.	TRBJ1-1	CASSLDGAEAFF	TGTGCCAGCAGCTTAGACGGGGCTGAAGCTTTCTTT
.	TRBV11-2	15	.	TRBJ2-5	CASSLVRGVQETQYF	TGTGCCAGCAGCTTAGTCAGGGGGGTCCAAGAGACCCAGTACTTC
once	TRBV11-2	19	TRBD1	TRBJ1-1	CASSLVVRDRGLVDTEAFF	TGTGCCAGCAGCTTAGTCGTCCGGGACAGGGGATTAGTGGACACTGAAGCTTTCTTT